This TCR beta chain was sequenced in a study of cytomegalovirus exposure and HLA in healthy donors. Healthy bone marrow donors formed the donor group. The primer mix had 60 Vbeta and 13 Jbeta primers. Sequenced by immunoSEQ multiplex PCR; TCRdb stores in-frame clones only, minus some. The sample lists about 72,000 clones, approximately 78% occurring once. Notes on the study in general: Exclusion as indistinguishable affected some V segments, including TRBV6-2 and TRBV6-3. A later analysis reportedly found fewer N-insertions in an Asian-associated ancestry cluster than the approximately 660-donor mean.

There are 15 residues in the CDR3. The germline V gene encodes CDR1 SGDLS and CDR2 YYNGEE. The trim removed 4 bases at V and 5 bases at J, leaving 8 bases unmatched. Turning to this clone: Antigen specificity is unknown.

The sample was PBMCs. The rearrangement links TRBV9 to TRBJ1-5; the match to TRBD1 covers 8 bases. The TCR sequence derives from a man aged 35-49 years in good health and CMV-seronegative. In DNA form, the CDR3 reads TGTGCCAGCAGCCGCGATACAGGGGGTTATCAGCCCCAGCATTTT. Its protein is CASSRDTGGYQPQHF.